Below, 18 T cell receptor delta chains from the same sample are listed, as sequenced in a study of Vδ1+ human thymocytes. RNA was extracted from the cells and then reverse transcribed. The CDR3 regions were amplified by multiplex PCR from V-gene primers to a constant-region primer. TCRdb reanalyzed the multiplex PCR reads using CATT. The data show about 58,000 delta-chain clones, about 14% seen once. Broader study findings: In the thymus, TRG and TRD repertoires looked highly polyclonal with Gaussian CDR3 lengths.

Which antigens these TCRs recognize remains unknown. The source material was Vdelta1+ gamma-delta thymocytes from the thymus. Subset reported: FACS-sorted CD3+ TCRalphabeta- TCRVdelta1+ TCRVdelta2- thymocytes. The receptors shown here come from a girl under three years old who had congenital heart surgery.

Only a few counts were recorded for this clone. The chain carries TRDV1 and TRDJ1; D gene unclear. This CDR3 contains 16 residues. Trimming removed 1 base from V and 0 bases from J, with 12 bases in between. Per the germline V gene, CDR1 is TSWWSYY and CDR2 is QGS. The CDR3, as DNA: TGTGCTCTTGGGGAACCCCCTGCCTCGTACACCGATAAACTCATCTTT. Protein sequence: CALGEPPASYTDKLIF.

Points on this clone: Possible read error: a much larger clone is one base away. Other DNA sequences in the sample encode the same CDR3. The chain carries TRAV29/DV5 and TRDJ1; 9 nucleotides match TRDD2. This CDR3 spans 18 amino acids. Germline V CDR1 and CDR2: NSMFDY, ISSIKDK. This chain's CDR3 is CAASPSFLRTTGMVKLIF. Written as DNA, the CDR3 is TGTGCCGCAAGCCCGTCCTTCCTACGGACGACTGGGATGGTTAAACTCATCTTT.

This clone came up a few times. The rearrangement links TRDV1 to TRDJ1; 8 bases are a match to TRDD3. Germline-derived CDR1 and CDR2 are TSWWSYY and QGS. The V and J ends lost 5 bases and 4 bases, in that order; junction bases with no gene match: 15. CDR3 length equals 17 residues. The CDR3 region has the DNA TGTGCTCTTGGGAGGCACTGGGGGCTACCCCCCGGCGATAAACTCATCTTT. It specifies CALGRHWGLPPGDKLIF.

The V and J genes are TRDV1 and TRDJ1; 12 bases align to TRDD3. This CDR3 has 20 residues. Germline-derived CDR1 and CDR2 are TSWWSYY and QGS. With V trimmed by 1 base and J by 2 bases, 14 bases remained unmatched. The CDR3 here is CALGERGSGGYAGATDKLIF. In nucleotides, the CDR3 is TGTGCTCTTGGGGAACGAGGGTCTGGGGGATACGCGGGCGCGACCGATAAACTCATCTTT.

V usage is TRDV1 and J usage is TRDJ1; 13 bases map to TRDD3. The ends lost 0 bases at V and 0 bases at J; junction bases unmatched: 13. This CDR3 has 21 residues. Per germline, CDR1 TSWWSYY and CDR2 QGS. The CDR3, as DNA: TGTGCTCTTGGGGAACTGGCCAAACTGGGGGATACGGAAAAGTACACCGATAAACTCATCTTT. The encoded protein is CALGELAKLGDTEKYTDKLIF.

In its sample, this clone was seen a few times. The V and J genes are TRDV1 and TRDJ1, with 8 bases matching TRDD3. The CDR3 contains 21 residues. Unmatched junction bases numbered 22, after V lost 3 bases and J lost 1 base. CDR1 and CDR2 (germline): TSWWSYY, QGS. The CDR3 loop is CALGETAIGRLGIQCTDKLIF. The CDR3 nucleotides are TGTGCTCTTGGGGAGACCGCGATTGGCAGATTGGGGATACAGTGCACCGATAAACTCATCTTT.

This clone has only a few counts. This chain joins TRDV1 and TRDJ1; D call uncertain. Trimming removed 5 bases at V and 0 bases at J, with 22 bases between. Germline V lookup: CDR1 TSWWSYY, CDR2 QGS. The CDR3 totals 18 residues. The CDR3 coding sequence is TGTGCTCTTGGGACTATCTGCTCCCAAAGCCAGTACACCGATAAACTCATCTTT. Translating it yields CALGTICSQSQYTDKLIF.

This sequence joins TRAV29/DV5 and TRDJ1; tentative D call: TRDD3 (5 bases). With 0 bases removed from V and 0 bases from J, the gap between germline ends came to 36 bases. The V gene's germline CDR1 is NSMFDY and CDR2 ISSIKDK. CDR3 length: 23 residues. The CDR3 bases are TGTGCAGCAAGCGCGGCCAGTAGGTCTGGTTATCTATTGGTACTGGAGTACACCGATAAACTCATCTTT. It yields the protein CAASAASRSGYLLVLEYTDKLIF.

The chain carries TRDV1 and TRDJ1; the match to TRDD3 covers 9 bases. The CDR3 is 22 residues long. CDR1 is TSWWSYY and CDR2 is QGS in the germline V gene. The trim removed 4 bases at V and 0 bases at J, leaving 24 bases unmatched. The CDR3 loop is CALGGTIPREYWGTPDTDKLIF. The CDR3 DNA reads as TGTGCTCTTGGGGGTACGATTCCCAGAGAGTACTGGGGGACCCCTGACACCGATAAACTCATCTTT.

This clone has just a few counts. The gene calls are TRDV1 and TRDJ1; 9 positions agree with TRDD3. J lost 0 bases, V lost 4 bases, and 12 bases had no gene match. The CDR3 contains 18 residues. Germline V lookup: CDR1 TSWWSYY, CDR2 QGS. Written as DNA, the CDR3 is TGTGCTCTTGGGGGCCACCCTGGGGGATTACTCTACACCGATAAACTCATCTTT. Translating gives CALGGHPGGLLYTDKLIF.

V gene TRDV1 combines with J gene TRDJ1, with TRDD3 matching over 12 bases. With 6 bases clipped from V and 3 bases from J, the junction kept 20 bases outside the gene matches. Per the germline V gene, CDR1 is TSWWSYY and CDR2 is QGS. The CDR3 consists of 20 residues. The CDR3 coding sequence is TGTGCTCTTGGTGGGACGTCCTTACTACTGGGGGATACAAATCCCGATAAACTCATCTTT. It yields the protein CALGGTSLLLGDTNPDKLIF.

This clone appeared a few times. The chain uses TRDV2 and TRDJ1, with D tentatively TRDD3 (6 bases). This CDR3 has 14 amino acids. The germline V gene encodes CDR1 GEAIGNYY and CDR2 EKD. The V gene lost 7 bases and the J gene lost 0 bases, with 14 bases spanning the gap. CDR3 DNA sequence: TGTGCCTGGGAACCACTGGGTCACACCGATAAACTCATCTTT. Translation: CAWEPLGHTDKLIF.

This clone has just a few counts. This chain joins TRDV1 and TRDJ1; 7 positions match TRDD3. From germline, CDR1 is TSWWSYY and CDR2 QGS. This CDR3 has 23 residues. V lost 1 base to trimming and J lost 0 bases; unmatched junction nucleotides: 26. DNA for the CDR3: TGTGCTCTTGGGGAACCCCTCGGAACTACGAGGGTTGCTGGGGGGAAGTACACCGATAAACTCATCTTT. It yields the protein CALGEPLGTTRVAGGKYTDKLIF.

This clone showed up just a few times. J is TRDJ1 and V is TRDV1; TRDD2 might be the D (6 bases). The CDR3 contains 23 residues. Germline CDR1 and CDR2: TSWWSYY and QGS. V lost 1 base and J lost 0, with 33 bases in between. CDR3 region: CALGEPPILHRANLAKYTDKLIF. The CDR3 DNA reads TGTGCTCTTGGGGAACCCCCCATCCTACATCGTGCGAACTTGGCCAAGTACACCGATAAACTCATCTTT.

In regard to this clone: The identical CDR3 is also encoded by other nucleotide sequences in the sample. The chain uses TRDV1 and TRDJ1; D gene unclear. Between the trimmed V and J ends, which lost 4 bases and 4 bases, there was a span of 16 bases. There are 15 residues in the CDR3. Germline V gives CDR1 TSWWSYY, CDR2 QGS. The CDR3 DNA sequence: TGTGCTCTTGGGGCATCTCCGATCCCCAGCGATAAACTCATCTTT. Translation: CALGASPIPSDKLIF.

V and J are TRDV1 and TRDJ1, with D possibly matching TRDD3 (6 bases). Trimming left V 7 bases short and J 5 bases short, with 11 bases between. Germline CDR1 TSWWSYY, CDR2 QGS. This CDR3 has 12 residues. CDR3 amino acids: CALDLGNDKLIF. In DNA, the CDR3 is TGTGCTCTTGACCTGGGGAATGATAAACTCATCTTT.

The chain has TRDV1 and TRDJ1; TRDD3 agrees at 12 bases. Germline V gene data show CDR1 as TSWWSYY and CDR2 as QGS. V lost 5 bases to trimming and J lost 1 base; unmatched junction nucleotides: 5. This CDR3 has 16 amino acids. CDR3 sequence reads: CALGFTGGYLTDKLIF. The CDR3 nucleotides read TGTGCTCTTGGGTTTACTGGGGGATACCTCACCGATAAACTCATCTTT.

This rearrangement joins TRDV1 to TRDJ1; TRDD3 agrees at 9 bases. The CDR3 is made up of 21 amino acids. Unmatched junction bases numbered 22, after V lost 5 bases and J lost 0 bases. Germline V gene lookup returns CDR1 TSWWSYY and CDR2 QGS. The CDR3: CALGFQVLGDGVVGYTDKLIF. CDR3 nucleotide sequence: TGTGCTCTTGGGTTTCAAGTACTGGGGGACGGCGTTGTCGGGTACACCGATAAACTCATCTTT.